This entry concerns a single TCR beta chain. This sample stems from a study of blood T cell repertoires in COVID-19. Study at large: The cDNA or gDNA used as material had been derived from T cells, B-cell-depleted T cells, or PBMCs.

The table came from immunoSEQ multiplex PCR; TCRdb's copy has only in-frame clones and leaves some out. The repertoire holds a few hundred thousand clones, with approximately 90% as singletons. Cohort assignment relied on participant-reported clinical history. The CDR3 runs to 14 residues. From germline, CDR1 is SEHNR and CDR2 FQNEAQ (reference sequence). The ends lost 3 bases at V and 6 bases at J; junction bases unmatched: 4. The chain uses TRBV7-9 and TRBJ2-2; 7 bases fit TRBD2. This sequence was found in a woman under 30 who had recovered from COVID-19. Sequences were obtained from PBMCs or T cells enriched from blood (not recorded which). CDR3 nucleotide sequence: TGTGCCAGCAGCTTCAGCGGGGCGCCCGGGGAGCTGTTTTTT. Its translation is CASSFSGAPGELFF. Full variable domain (rest looked up from reference TRBV7-9 and TRBJ2-2): DTGVSQNPRHKITKRGQNVTFRCDPISEHNRLYWYRQTLGQGPEFLTYFQNEAQLEKSRLLSDRFSAERPKGSFSTLEIQRTEQGDSAMYLCASSFSGAPGELFFGEGSRLTVL.